This TCR beta chain was found in a study of shared clonotypes between healthy human individuals. On this clone: Its antigen remains unknown.

The study ran the assay at deep level. Using immunoSEQ multiplex PCR, the repertoire was profiled, and TCRdb retains in-frame clones only, with some absent. The sample lists more than 1,200,000 clones; approximately 98.5% were seen once. Subsets obtained from CD4+ cells comprised CD45RA+ naive and CD45RA-negative memory cells. V lost 4 bases and J lost 0, with 11 bases in between. Germline CDR1 is SGDLS and CDR2 is YYNGEE. The CDR3 has 15 residues. Study-level results: The donor pool, a small one, limited the genetic and exposure-history diversity represented. Expectations were that clonotype sharing among donors would be affected by sequencing depth.

This sequence joins TRBV9 and TRBJ2-1, with unresolved D. The specimen was naive CD4+ T cells sorted from blood. Subset given: CD45RA+ positively selected. This receptor was taken from a young man in good health. The CDR3 region is CASSPLGNSYNEQFF. The CDR3 DNA sequence: TGTGCCAGCAGCCCCCTGGGCAACTCCTACAATGAGCAGTTCTTC.